These T cell receptor beta chains were read from a single sample in a study of cytomegalovirus exposure and HLA in healthy donors. TCRdb's table, derived via immunoSEQ multiplex PCR, lists solely in-frame clones and lacks some. The table shows around 99,000 clones, with 77% occurring only once. Sequencing input: PBMCs. These receptors were taken from a male donor in good health and CMV-seronegative. CDR3s include the opening cysteine and the closing phenylalanine or tryptophan. A D gene is named only where the DNA matches it firmly. Some rows mark clone size as missing; the rest say once, few, many or name a class of expanded clone.

cdr3_nt: TGCAGCGTTGGGGGTGAGCAGGGGGTCTTCACAGATACGCAGTATTTT
cdr3_aa: CSVGGEQGVFTDTQYF
d_call: TRBD1
j_call: TRBJ2-3
clone_size: NA
v_call: TRBV29-1

cdr3_nt: TGTGCCAGCAGTGAAATTGGGACTAGCGGGAGTTCCTACAATGAGCAGTTCTTC
cdr3_aa: CASSEIGTSGSSYNEQFF
d_call: TRBD2
j_call: TRBJ2-1
clone_size: NA
v_call: TRBV6-1

cdr3_nt: TGTGCCAGCAGCCCCGGACTAGCGGGAGTCTCCTACGAGCAGTACTTC
cdr3_aa: CASSPGLAGVSYEQYF
d_call: TRBD2
j_call: TRBJ2-7
clone_size: NA
v_call: TRBV11-2

cdr3_nt: TGTGCCAGCAGTTCAACAGGGACAAATGAGCAGTTCTTC
cdr3_aa: CASSSTGTNEQFF
d_call: NA
j_call: TRBJ2-1
clone_size: NA
v_call: TRBV25-1

cdr3_nt: TGTGCCAGCAGTTTAGCTATAGGGAGGAACACTGAAGCTTTCTTT
cdr3_aa: CASSLAIGRNTEAFF
d_call: NA
j_call: TRBJ1-1
clone_size: NA
v_call: TRBV27

cdr3_nt: TGCGCCAGCAGCTTGGGATCGGCTAATGAAAAACTGTTTTTT
cdr3_aa: CASSLGSANEKLFF
d_call: NA
j_call: TRBJ1-4
clone_size: NA
v_call: TRBV5-1

cdr3_nt: TGTGCCGACAAAACTAGCGGGAGCGGAGAGACCCAGTACTTC
cdr3_aa: CADKTSGSGETQYF
d_call: TRBD2
j_call: TRBJ2-5
clone_size: once
v_call: TRBV2

cdr3_nt: TGTGCCAGCAGTTCCGCGGATACGCAGTATTTT
cdr3_aa: CASSSADTQYF
d_call: NA
j_call: TRBJ2-3
clone_size: NA
v_call: TRBV2

cdr3_nt: TGCGCCAGCAGCTGGCGGGGGGCGGCCGAGCAGTACTTC
cdr3_aa: CASSWRGAAEQYF
d_call: TRBD2
j_call: TRBJ2-7
clone_size: NA
v_call: TRBV5-1

cdr3_nt: TGCAGCGTTGAGGGGACAGGGGGTTATGGCTACACCTTC
cdr3_aa: CSVEGTGGYGYTF
d_call: TRBD1
j_call: TRBJ1-2
clone_size: NA
v_call: TRBV29-1